This entry describes one T cell receptor beta chain. Its antigen is unknown. Cultured CD4+ T cells had their DNA profiled by the Oncomine TCR Beta short-read assay. TCRdb processed the PCR reads anew with MiXCR; each CDR3 protein has one entry. The sample lists fewer than 15,000 distinct CDR3 sequences; about two fifths were seen once. This sample was taken from a study of vaccination and CD4 T cells after COVID-19. Notes on the study in general: A median of approximately 90% of reactive clones, in convalescent patients, became evident only post-vaccination. Reactive clonotype counts went from median about 20 after infection to roughly 39 after vaccination, nonsignificantly.

V shed 5 bases, J shed 10 bases, and the junction held 11 bases outside the gene matches. The length of the CDR3 is 14 residues. CDR1 and CDR2 from the germline V gene are SGHVS and FNYEAQ. The treatment is: roughly 10-day PBMC culture with coronavirus spike peptide pools or control peptides (ViraFEST assay). ViraFEST sequenced TCRs after peptide-pool expansion of antigen-specific T cells. Sequencing was carried out using CD4+ T cells from blood, cultured in vitro. The clonotype was recovered from a human donor who had recovered from COVID-19. The rearrangement joins TRBV7-6 to TRBJ2-1, with 7 nucleotides matching TRBD2. The CDR3 DNA is TGTGCCAGCAGCCCGTCCCATGGGGAGGGGGAGCAGTTCTTC. Protein sequence: CASSPSHGEGEQFF. The complete variable domain, with remaining parts taken from reference TRBV7-6 and TRBJ2-1, reads GAGVSQSPRYKVTKRGQDVALRCDPISGHVSLYWYRQALGQGPEFLTYFNYEAQQDKSGLPNDRFSAERPEGSISTLTIQRTEQRDSAMYRCASSPSHGEGEQFFGPGTRLTVL.